A selection of T cell receptor beta chains follows, all from one sample in a study of T cell changes during pregnancy in multiple sclerosis. Clones were sequenced by immunoSEQ multiplex PCR, and TCRdb holds only the in-frame ones, with some missing. The repertoire holds over 35,000 clones, with roughly nine tenths as singletons. Sequenced here: CD8+ T cells from peripheral blood mononuclear cells, sampled before pregnancy. The receptor set was obtained from a female donor with multiple sclerosis, enrolled in a pregnancy study. Both conserved end residues are part of each CDR3. A D gene is named only where the DNA matches it firmly. Clone size is shown for a subset of rows, as once, few, many or a class of expanded clone.

j_gene,abundance,d_gene,v_gene,CDR3aa,CDR3nt
TRBJ2-7,NA,TRBD2,TRBV29-1,CSVEDRTSGTYEQYF,TGCAGCGTTGAAGATCGGACTAGCGGGACCTACGAGCAGTACTTC
TRBJ2-7,NA,TRBD2,TRBV13,CASSSTGTSGSSYEQYF,TGTGCCAGCAGCTCAACCGGGACTAGCGGGAGCAGTTACGAGCAGTACTTC
TRBJ1-1,NA,TRBD1,TRBV5-4,CAETGGNTEAFF,TGTGCCGAAACAGGGGGGAACACTGAAGCTTTCTTT
TRBJ2-3,NA,NA,TRBV29-1,CSVVQGGTDTQYF,TGCAGCGTTGTCCAGGGTGGAACAGATACGCAGTATTTT
TRBJ2-5,NA,NA,TRBV4-3,CASSQDRRAVRYQETQYF,TGCGCCAGCAGCCAAGATAGGAGGGCAGTGAGGTACCAAGAGACCCAGTACTTC
TRBJ2-1,NA,TRBD2,TRBV10-2,CASRTGLAFGDNEQFF,TGCGCCAGCAGGACCGGACTAGCCTTTGGCGACAATGAGCAGTTCTTC
TRBJ2-7,NA,TRBD2,TRBV7-9,CASSQVVGRDRYEQYF,TGTGCCAGCAGTCAGGTAGTCGGGAGGGATAGGTACGAGCAGTACTTC
TRBJ2-1,NA,TRBD2,TRBV6-5,CASRPERGLLHEQFF,TGTGCCAGCAGGCCTGAGCGGGGCCTCCTACACGAGCAGTTCTTC
TRBJ1-3,NA,NA,TRBV2,CAVQGNSNTIYF,TGTGCCGTACAGGGAAATTCAAACACCATATATTTT
TRBJ1-4,NA,NA,TRBV4-1,CASSQDPGQRGTRLFF,TGCGCCAGCAGCCAAGATCCCGGACAGAGGGGAACTAGGCTGTTTTTT
TRBJ2-3,NA,NA,TRBV27,CATSWAGSTDTQYF,TGTGCCACCTCATGGGCAGGGAGCACAGATACGCAGTATTTT
TRBJ2-1,NA,NA,TRBV20-1,CSGGDLDEQFF,TGCAGTGGCGGGGATCTCGATGAGCAGTTCTTC
TRBJ2-7,NA,NA,TRBV7-9,CASSESGTPGDEQYF,TGTGCCAGCAGCGAGTCCGGGACACCCGGCGACGAGCAGTACTTC
TRBJ1-1,once,NA,TRBV6-1,CASSTQGGTEAFF,TGTGCCAGCAGTACGCAGGGAGGTACTGAAGCTTTCTTT
TRBJ1-2,NA,NA,TRBV5-4,CASSWRNGQPGYGYTF,TGTGCCAGCAGCTGGCGGAACGGACAGCCAGGCTATGGCTACACCTTC
TRBJ2-1,NA,NA,TRBV28,CASSLEGMGNEQFF,TGTGCCAGCAGTTTAGAGGGAATGGGCAATGAGCAGTTCTTC
TRBJ1-2,NA,TRBD1,TRBV28,CASSLLEGQAF,TGTGCCAGCAGTTTATTGGAGGGACAGGCCTTC
TRBJ1-1,NA,NA,TRBV7-9,CASSHDNAEAFF,TGTGCCAGCAGCCACGACAACGCCGAAGCTTTCTTT
TRBJ2-1,NA,NA,TRBV13,CASSPQASYNEQFF,TGTGCCAGCTCCCCTCAGGCTTCCTACAATGAGCAGTTCTTC
TRBJ2-7,many,NA,TRBV6-1,CASSEAGGASYEQYF,TGTGCCAGCAGTGAAGCTGGGGGCGCCTCCTACGAGCAGTACTTC
TRBJ2-2,NA,NA,TRBV7-9,CASSLTGTAGELFF,TGTGCCAGCAGCTTAACAGGGACGGCCGGGGAGCTGTTTTTT
TRBJ2-6,NA,NA,TRBV5-1,CASSLAPESTGANVLTF,TGCGCCAGCAGCCTAGCCCCGGAGAGCACTGGGGCCAACGTCCTGACTTTC
TRBJ2-6,once,TRBD1,TRBV7-9,CASSFTWDRFPSGANVLTF,TGTGCCAGCAGCTTCACTTGGGACAGGTTCCCCTCTGGGGCCAACGTCCTGACTTTC
TRBJ2-1,NA,TRBD2,TRBV28,CASSLRASGGEQFF,TGTGCCAGCAGTTTAAGGGCTAGCGGAGGTGAGCAGTTCTTC
TRBJ2-3,few,TRBD2,TRBV28,CASSSLLTSGGTDTQYF,TGTGCCAGCAGTTCTCTTTTGACTAGCGGAGGCACAGATACGCAGTATTTT
TRBJ1-5,NA,NA,TRBV19,CASSWAAYSNQPQHF,TGTGCCAGTAGCTGGGCAGCCTATAGCAATCAGCCCCAGCATTTT
TRBJ1-2,NA,TRBD1,TRBV30,CAWKRVTGYGYTF,TGTGCCTGGAAACGAGTGACAGGGTATGGCTACACCTTC